This T cell receptor (beta chain) was recorded in a study of cytomegalovirus exposure and HLA in healthy donors. Study results and limitations: In a later analysis, HLA-associated beta chains showed higher expansion and lower generation probabilities than comparable chains. Roughly uniform depth of sequencing across donors was assumed in presence/absence analyses. The analysis excluded some indistinguishable V segments, including TRBV6-2 and TRBV6-3.

Concerning this clone: Its antigen is undetermined.

This CDR3 contains 14 residues. CDR1 and CDR2 from the germline V gene are SGHVS and FNYEAQ. Trimming cost V 6 bases and J 2 bases, with 10 bases left between them. With 60 Vbeta and 13 Jbeta primers, the PCR was carried out. Source study methods: A later analysis tallied some 80 million unique TCR beta chains, around 9.9 million of them shared. TCRdb keeps only in-frame clones here, not all; method: immunoSEQ multiplex PCR. V and J calls and clone size are as listed in that table; D and trimming were resolved from the DNA. Of around 62,000 clones in the sample, 75% were seen once. The sequenced sample was PBMCs. This TCR derives from a man in his sixties in good health and CMV-seropositive. The gene calls are TRBV7-6 and TRBJ2-2; D might be TRBD2 (7 bases). CDR3 nucleotide sequence: TGTGCCAGCAGGCGGGGGCAAAACACCGGGGAGCTGTTTTTT. It translates to CASRRGQNTGELFF.